This TCR beta chain stems from a study of cytomegalovirus exposure and HLA in healthy donors. Study information: A previous analysis identified 95 million to 120 million unique TCR beta sequences derived from around 180 million T cells. General study findings and limits: In a later analysis, donors in an Asian-associated ancestry cluster reportedly had fewer N-insertions in productive TCRs than the cohort mean. It was reported that the classifier diagnosed cytomegalovirus status with high specificity and sensitivity in both the original and validation cohorts. A previous analysis found most TCR beta V segments productive roughly 87% or roughly 30% of the time.

Regarding this clone: Its antigen is not known.

PCR employed 60 Vbeta and 13 Jbeta primers. The method was immunoSEQ multiplex PCR; TCRdb's version includes in-frame clones alone and lacks a portion of them. The table lists roughly 130,000 clones, around 77% of them singletons. This CDR3 spans 12 amino acids. Trimming pared 4 bases from V and 5 bases from J, leaving 8 bases between. Germline CDR1 is LNHDA and CDR2 is SQIVND (reference sequence). This clonotype was obtained from a man aged 18 to 29 in good health and CMV-seronegative. This sequence joins TRBV19 and TRBJ2-5; D remains unclear. The sequenced material came from PBMCs. The DNA of the CDR3 is TGTGCCAGTAGTAAAAGCAGGGAGACCCAGTACTTC. It is translated as CASSKSRETQYF.